This T cell receptor beta chain was captured by sequencing in a study of Ad26.COV2.S vaccination and SARS-CoV-2 variants. Treatment defined: 15 to 20 received Ad26.COV2.S at low or high dose, single or two shots; 5 received placebo; per-sample allocation not given. Collection of samples fell on day 63 after the first vaccine or placebo injection. The sample came from a Boston adult aged 18-55 years. Profiling relied on immunoSEQ multiplex PCR, and the TCRdb table lists in-frame clones only, not all of them. Counted here are under 550,000 clones, approximately 88% occurring once; the ten biggest clones make up 3.6%. The CDR3 is 16 amino acids. Per the germline V gene, CDR1 is LGHNA and CDR2 is YSLEER. Trimming took 0 bases from V and 6 from J; bases not matched to a gene: 9.

This sequence originates from a person aged 18-60 years who received the Ad26.COV2.S COVID-19 vaccine or a placebo. The chain combines TRBV4-3 with TRBJ2-3; 7 bases fit TRBD1. Material: peripheral blood, obtained in a trial of Ad26.COV2.S vaccine versus placebo. The CDR3 spells CASSQDLERGRDTQYF. Here the CDR3 DNA reads TGCGCCAGCAGCCAAGATCTCGAAAGGGGGCGGGATACGCAGTATTTT.